A single sample gave rise to the 22 T cell receptor beta chains below, sequenced in a study of cytomegalovirus exposure and HLA in healthy donors. Researchers ran the PCR with 60 Vbeta and 13 Jbeta primers. The method was immunoSEQ multiplex PCR; TCRdb's version includes in-frame clones alone and lacks a portion of them. The sample contains approximately 100,000 clones, about four fifths of which appear only once. Source material: PBMCs. The receptor set was obtained from a human donor in good health.

In this sample, this clone turned up once. The chain combines TRBV19 with TRBJ1-1; 8 bases are shared with TRBD1. This CDR3 is built from 13 residues. Losses at the gene ends were 5 bases for V and 7 bases for J; bases not matched to a gene: 6. The germline V gene has CDR1 LNHDA and CDR2 SQIVND (reference sequence). As DNA, the CDR3 is TGTGCCAGTAGTTCGGACAGGGTCTGTGAAGCTTTCTTT. Translated: CASSSDRVCEAFF.

The J gene is TRBJ1-1, the V gene TRBV7-8; 11 bases fit TRBD1. CDR3 length equals 13 residues. Germline CDR1 and CDR2: SGHVS and FQNEAQ. V was clipped by 4 bases and J by 6 bases; unmatched bases: 1. CDR3 protein: CASSWGQGAEAFF. The CDR3 DNA reads as TGTGCCAGCAGCTGGGGACAGGGGGCTGAAGCTTTCTTT.

The CDR3 loop is CASSSRQGASNSYTF. The CDR3 nucleotides are TGCGCCAGCAGCTCCAGACAGGGTGCCAGCAATAGCTACACCTTC. This chain uses TRBV5-1 with TRBJ1-2; 7 bases are shared with TRBD1. V was clipped by 3 bases and J by 9 bases; unmatched bases: 14. Germline CDR1 is SGHRS and CDR2 is YFSETQ. The CDR3 runs 15 residues.

This clone was observed a few times. The gene calls are TRBV5-5 and TRBJ2-7, with D possibly TRBD1 on 6 matching bases. CDR1 SGHKS and CDR2 YYEKEE come from the germline V gene (reference sequence). The CDR3 loop spans 13 amino acids. V was shortened by 4 bases and J by 2 bases, with 10 bases between the two germline ends. CDR3 bases: TGTGCCAGCAGCCGCGACAGGACCTACGAGCAGTACTTC. The encoded protein is CASSRDRTYEQYF. Full variable domain (remainder filled in from reference TRBV5-5 and TRBJ2-7): DAGVTQSPTHLIKTRGQQVTLRCSPISGHKSVSWYQQVLGQGPQFIFQYYEKEERGRGNFPDRFSARQFPNYSSELNVNALLLGDSALYLCASSRDRTYEQYFGPGTRLTVT.

The chain combines TRBV19 with TRBJ1-1; D gene ambiguous. V lost 0 bases, J lost 3 bases, and 14 bases lay in between. The CDR3 runs 16 residues. CDR1 and CDR2 from the germline V gene are LNHDA and SQIVND (reference sequence). CDR3 nucleotide sequence: TGTGCCAGTAGTATAGATCGCCTAATGAGGGACACTGAAGCTTTCTTT. This gives the protein CASSIDRLMRDTEAFF.

This clone was found once. The chain is built from TRBV29-1 and TRBJ2-5, with D maybe TRBD2 (6 bases). Trimming stripped 5 bases from V and 5 bases from J, with 12 bases between. This CDR3 spans 12 amino acids. In germline, CDR1 is SQVTM, CDR2 ANQGSEA. The CDR3 DNA is TGCAGCGTTAAGGAGGGGTCGGAGACCCAGTACTTC. Translated, it gives CSVKEGSETQYF.

The chain employs TRBV7-8 and TRBJ2-7; 11 bases are shared with TRBD2. From germline, CDR1 is SGHVS and CDR2 FQNEAQ. The V gene end was trimmed by 5 bases and the J gene end by 0 bases; junction bases not matched to a gene: 6. CDR3 length equals 16 residues. CDR3 sequence reads: CASSTRLAGSSYEQYF. CDR3 bases: TGTGCCAGCAGCACCAGACTAGCGGGAAGCTCCTACGAGCAGTACTTC.

This chain connects TRBV29-1 to TRBJ1-4, with 7 nucleotides matching TRBD1. The CDR3 extends over 13 amino acids. The V segment lost 4 bases and the J segment 8 bases; nucleotides outside the gene matches: 7. Germline V gene sequence: CDR1 SQVTM, CDR2 ANQGSEA. CDR3: CSVVRGLGEKLFF. The CDR3, as DNA: TGCAGCGTTGTAAGGGGGCTGGGGGAAAAACTGTTTTTT.

The genes are TRBV15 and TRBJ2-7; 11 bases fit TRBD2. Germline CDR1 and CDR2: LNHNV and YYDKDF (reference sequence). The CDR3 is made up of 19 amino acids. V dropped 0 bases and J dropped 0; count of bases not matched to a gene: 10. The CDR3 DNA reads TGTGCCACCAGCAGAGATATCCTAGCGGGGGGACCGAGCTCCTACGAGCAGTACTTC. As protein: CATSRDILAGGPSSYEQYF.

The CDR3 spells CASSYPGGGRGQPQHF. CDR3 coding DNA: TGTGCCAGCAGTTACCCCGGGGGAGGGCGGGGTCAGCCCCAGCATTTT. The V call is TRBV6-6, the J call TRBJ1-5, with D perhaps TRBD1 (5 bases). The CDR3 extends over 16 amino acids. Trimming took off 2 bases at V and 6 bases at J, with 17 bases between the two ends. Looked up from germline, CDR1 is MNHNY and CDR2 is SVGAGI (reference sequence).

V gene TRBV12-5 combines with J gene TRBJ2-2, with D possibly TRBD2 on 6 matching bases. Germline CDR1 is LGHNT and CDR2 is FRNRAP. The CDR3 runs to 14 residues. Trimming removed 7 bases from V and 4 bases from J, with 13 bases in between. The CDR3 is CASAGRGGTGELFF. The CDR3 DNA reads as TGTGCTAGTGCCGGGAGAGGCGGCACCGGGGAGCTGTTTTTT.

The V and J genes are TRBV9 and TRBJ2-5, with unresolved D. With the DNA end fitting TRBJ2-7 better, the J assignment may be wrong. Germline V lookup: CDR1 SGDLS, CDR2 YYNGEE. This CDR3 has 14 amino acids. CDR3 in amino acids: CASSASQSSYEQYF. CDR3 in DNA: TGTGCCAGCAGCGCCTCACAGAGCTCCTACGAGCAGTACTTC.

The J gene is TRBJ2-5, the V gene TRBV27; maybe TRBD1 (6 bases). The germline CDR1 and CDR2 sequences are MNHEY and SMNVEV (reference sequence). V lost 7 bases and J 4 bases, leaving 22 bases between the germline ends. The CDR3 loop spans 16 amino acids. The DNA for the CDR3 is TGTGCCAGCATGCAAGGGGGACGGGGAACTTTAGAGACCCAGTACTTC. Residues: CASMQGGRGTLETQYF.

The V gene is TRBV5-4, the J gene TRBJ2-7; weak D call: TRBD1 (5 bases). V lost 2 bases, J lost 4 bases, and 16 bases lay in between. From germline, CDR1 is SGHNT and CDR2 YYREEE (reference sequence). The CDR3 extends over 15 amino acids. The CDR3 bases are TGTGCCAGCAGCTTTGGCGGACAAAGGGATTACGAGCAGTACTTC. This sequence encodes CASSFGGQRDYEQYF.

The chain is built from TRBV6-5 and TRBJ2-7; 9 nucleotides align to TRBD1. The CDR3 is 15 amino acids. Germline V gene lookup returns CDR1 MNHEY and CDR2 SVGAGI. The V and J ends lost 10 bases and 0 bases, in that order; junction bases with no gene match: 10. The chain's CDR3 is CATLTGGKFSYEQYF. Written as DNA, the CDR3 is TGTGCCACTCTGACAGGGGGTAAATTCTCCTACGAGCAGTACTTC.

The rearrangement links TRBV6-1 to TRBJ1-5; 11 nucleotides line up with TRBD1. CDR1 is MNHNS and CDR2 is SASEGT in the germline V gene. With V trimmed by 1 base and J by 4 bases, 3 bases remained unmatched. The CDR3 has 16 amino acids. The CDR3 sequence is CASSEGDRGVNQPQHF. DNA for the CDR3: TGTGCCAGCAGTGAAGGGGACAGGGGGGTAAATCAGCCCCAGCATTTT.

This sequence joins TRBV6-1 and TRBJ1-5; the D is unclear. CDR3 length equals 13 residues. The V end was cut by 5 bases, the J end by 7 bases, with 12 bases between. From germline, CDR1 is MNHNS and CDR2 SASEGT. The CDR3 nucleotides are TGTGCCAGCAGTTCCCGGGGAGGCCAGCCCCAGCATTTT. Protein product: CASSSRGGQPQHF.

The chain uses TRBV30 and TRBJ2-5; D gene ambiguous. Germline lookup yields CDR1 GTSNPN and CDR2 SVGIG (reference sequence). The CDR3 extends over 12 amino acids. Between the trimmed V and J ends, which lost 8 bases and 1 base, there was a span of 11 bases. CDR3 region: CATTGSQETQYF. The CDR3 DNA reads TGTGCCACTACGGGTTCCCAAGAGACCCAGTACTTC.

The chain links TRBV7-2 to TRBJ2-7; 7 nucleotides match TRBD1. Trimming removed 1 base from V and 3 bases from J; junction bases left unmatched: 3. The germline CDR1 and CDR2 sequences are SGHTA and FQGNSA. CDR3 length: 14 amino acids. The CDR3 is CASSLVGTDYEQYF. The CDR3 nucleotides are TGTGCCAGCAGCTTAGTAGGGACAGACTACGAGCAGTACTTC.

V and J are TRBV19 and TRBJ2-1; 12 positions match TRBD1. The CDR3 consists of 16 residues. Germline values: CDR1 LNHDA, CDR2 SQIVND (reference sequence). The junction had 13 bases not matched to a gene; V was cut back by 7 bases and J by 9 bases. The CDR3 sequence is CASKVIVGQGAVEQFF. The CDR3 DNA is TGTGCCAGTAAGGTGATTGTGGGACAGGGGGCAGTTGAGCAGTTCTTC.

The chain is built from TRBV6-5 and TRBJ2-5; no firm D call. The J call could be wrong; TRBJ2-7 is a better fit for the DNA end. The V gene's germline CDR1 is MNHEY and CDR2 SVGAGI. This CDR3 has 14 residues. CDR3 region: CASSYSWGDYEQYF. CDR3 DNA: TGTGCCAGCAGTTACTCATGGGGTGACTACGAGCAGTACTTC.

The chain is built from TRBV5-1 and TRBJ1-5; tentative D call: TRBD1 (6 bases). The CDR3 totals 17 residues. V was cut by 0 bases and J by 3 bases, with 16 bases left in between. CDR1 is SGHRS, CDR2 YFSETQ, per germline. CDR3 sequence: CASSLGTLGQNNQPQHF. DNA of the CDR3: TGCGCCAGCAGCTTGGGCACCTTGGGACAAAACAATCAGCCCCAGCATTTT.